Listed below are T cell receptor beta chains from one sample, sequenced in a study of shared clonotypes between healthy human individuals. The method was immunoSEQ multiplex PCR; TCRdb's version includes in-frame clones alone and lacks a portion of them. The table has 2 million to 3 million clones, over 85% seen once. Input material: naive CD4+ T cells from PBMCs. The receptors come from a man younger than 30 in good health. Some clones in this sample may be carry-over from other donors' samples. CDR3s include the opening cysteine and the closing phenylalanine or tryptophan. D genes are given only for firm matches. Clone size is given for some rows only: seen once, a few or many times, or a class if the clone is expanded.

>-|TRBV5-6|-|TRBJ2-3|15
CASSWPRRGGDTQYF
TGTGCCAGCAGCTGGCCCCGCAGGGGTGGAGATACGCAGTATTTT
>-|TRBV2|-|TRBJ1-1|14
CASSEDSRNTEAFF
TGTGCCAGCAGCGAGGACAGCCGGAACACTGAAGCTTTCTTT
>-|TRBV10-3|-|TRBJ1-5|13
CASQGQPEGPQHF
TGTGCCAGCCAAGGACAGCCGGAGGGGCCCCAGCATTTT
>TRBD1|TRBV13|-|TRBJ1-5|13
CASSRQGDQPQHF
TGTGCCAGCAGCCGACAGGGAGATCAGCCCCAGCATTTT
>TRBD2|TRBV2|-|TRBJ2-1|13
CASTGTSGVTQFF
TGTGCCAGCACCGGGACTAGCGGGGTAACTCAGTTCTTC
>TRBD1|TRBV5-1|-|TRBJ2-7|15
CASSLVGQGSLEQYF
TGCGCCAGCAGCTTGGTTGGACAGGGGTCCCTCGAGCAGTACTTC
>-|TRBV4-1|-|TRBJ2-3|15
CASSQGYVGTDTQYF
TGCGCCAGCAGCCAAGGGTACGTGGGCACAGATACGCAGTATTTT
>-|TRBV6-1|-|TRBJ1-1|15
CASSPRDGKNTEAFF
TGTGCCAGCAGTCCGCGGGACGGAAAGAACACTGAAGCTTTCTTT
>-|TRBV5-6|-|TRBJ1-5|16
CASSLSEGRNNQPQHF
TGTGCCAGCAGCTTGAGTGAGGGCCGCAACAATCAGCCCCAGCATTTT
>-|TRBV25-1|-|TRBJ2-7|12
CASSDPGSEQYF
TGTGCCAGCAGTGACCCTGGGTCCGAGCAGTACTTC
>-|TRBV7-9|-|TRBJ2-7|13
CASSPQGPGEQYF
TGTGCCAGCAGCCCGCAAGGGCCGGGGGAGCAGTACTTC
>TRBD1|TRBV9|-|TRBJ2-1|17
CASSVGVGDRGHNEQFF
TGTGCCAGCAGCGTAGGAGTAGGGGACAGGGGGCACAATGAGCAGTTCTTC
>TRBD1|TRBV30|-|TRBJ2-4|15
CAWSGAGGGKNIQYF
TGTGCCTGGAGTGGGGCAGGGGGCGGCAAAAACATTCAGTACTTC
>-|TRBV7-2|-|TRBJ2-4|15
CASSLRGWGAGIQYF
TGTGCCAGCAGCTTAAGGGGCTGGGGCGCGGGCATTCAGTACTTC
>TRBD1|TRBV5-4|-|TRBJ2-6|17
CASSPRQGRSGANVLTF
TGTGCCAGCAGCCCACGACAGGGCCGCTCTGGGGCCAACGTCCTGACTTTC
>-|TRBV5-6|-|TRBJ1-1|16
CASRWKGKGPNTEAFF
TGTGCCAGCAGGTGGAAGGGTAAAGGGCCTAACACTGAAGCTTTCTTT
>-|TRBV5-8|-|TRBJ2-2|16
CASSGQNLGRTGELFF
TGTGCCAGCAGCGGACAGAACCTCGGACGGACCGGGGAGCTGTTTTTT
>-|TRBV5-1|-|TRBJ2-7|15
CASSRNPNSSPEQYF
TGCGCCAGCAGTCGAAACCCGAACAGTAGCCCCGAGCAGTACTTC
>TRBD2|TRBV4-1|-|TRBJ2-7|18
CASSQDGWTSGRVYEQYF
TGCGCCAGCAGCCAAGATGGGTGGACTAGCGGGAGGGTCTACGAGCAGTACTTC
>-|TRBV5-6|-|TRBJ2-6|16
CASSWGRTSGANVLTF
TGTGCCAGCAGCTGGGGACGGACCTCTGGGGCCAACGTCCTGACTTTC
>TRBD1|TRBV7-3|once|TRBJ2-1|14
CASSFDRGANEQFF
TGTGCCAGCAGCTTCGACAGGGGAGCCAATGAGCAGTTCTTC
>TRBD1|TRBV11-2|-|TRBJ2-7|19
CASSLAGTGDLPISYEQYF
TGTGCCAGCAGCTTAGCCGGCACAGGGGACCTCCCCATCTCCTACGAGCAGTACTTC
>-|TRBV7-6|few|TRBJ1-3|15
CASSLLGGAGNTIYF
TGTGCCAGCAGCTTATTAGGGGGGGCAGGAAACACCATATATTTT